This T cell receptor beta chain was profiled in a study of T cells after yellow fever vaccination. UMIs and a universal primer site were added when TCR cDNA was made by 5'RACE template switching. One entry per CDR3 protein, called by TCRdb with MiXCR from the 5' RACE reads. The table has 500,000 to 650,000 distinct CDR3 sequences, around 16% seen once. Germline-derived CDR1 and CDR2 are SGHVS and FNYEAQ. The CDR3 covers 15 residues. V was pared by 1 base and J by 4 bases, with 12 bases between. This clonotype was counted between two and nine times. This TCR came from a man aged 18 to 30 who received the YFV17D yellow fever vaccine. Specimen: PBMCs, collected less than 6 days after the first yellow fever vaccination. This sequence joins TRBV7-6 and TRBJ2-3; D is perhaps TRBD1 (5 bases). CDR3 in amino acids: CASSLGQGMADTQYF. CDR3 DNA: TGTGCCAGCAGCTTAGGGCAGGGTATGGCAGATACGCAGTATTTT.